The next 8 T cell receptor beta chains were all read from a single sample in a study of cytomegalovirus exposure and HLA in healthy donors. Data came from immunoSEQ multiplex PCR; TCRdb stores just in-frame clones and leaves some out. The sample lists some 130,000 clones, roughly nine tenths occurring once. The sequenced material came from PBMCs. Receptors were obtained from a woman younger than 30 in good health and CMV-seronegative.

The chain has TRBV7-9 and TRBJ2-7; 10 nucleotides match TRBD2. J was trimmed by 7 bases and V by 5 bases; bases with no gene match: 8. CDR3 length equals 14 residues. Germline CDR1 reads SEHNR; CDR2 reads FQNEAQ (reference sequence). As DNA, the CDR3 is TGTGCCAGCAGCGAAAGCGGGGGGGGTTTTGAGCAGTACTTC. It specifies CASSESGGGFEQYF.

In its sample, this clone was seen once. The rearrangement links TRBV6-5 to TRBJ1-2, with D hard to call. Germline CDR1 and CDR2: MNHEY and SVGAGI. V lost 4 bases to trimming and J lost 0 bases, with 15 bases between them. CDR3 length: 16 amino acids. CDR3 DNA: TGTGCCAGCAGTTCCCCCGGAGGGAGAGCTAACTATGGCTACACCTTC. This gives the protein CASSSPGGRANYGYTF.

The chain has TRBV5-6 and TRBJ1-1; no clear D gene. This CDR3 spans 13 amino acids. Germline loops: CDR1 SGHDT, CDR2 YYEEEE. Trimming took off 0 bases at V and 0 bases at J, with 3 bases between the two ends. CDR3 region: CASSLAVNTEAFF. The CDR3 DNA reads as TGTGCCAGCAGCTTGGCGGTGAACACTGAAGCTTTCTTT.

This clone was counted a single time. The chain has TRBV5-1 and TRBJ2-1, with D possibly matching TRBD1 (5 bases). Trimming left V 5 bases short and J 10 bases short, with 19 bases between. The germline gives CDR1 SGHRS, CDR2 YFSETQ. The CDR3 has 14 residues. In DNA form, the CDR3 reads TGCGCCAGCAGAGGGGAACCCAGGGTCTGGGAGCAGTTCTTC. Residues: CASRGEPRVWEQFF.

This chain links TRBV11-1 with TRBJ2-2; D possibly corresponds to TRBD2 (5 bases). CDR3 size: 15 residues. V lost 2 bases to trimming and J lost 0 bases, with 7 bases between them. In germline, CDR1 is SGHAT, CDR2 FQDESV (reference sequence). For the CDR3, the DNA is TGTGCCAGCAGCTTAAGCGGAGCGAACACCGGGGAGCTGTTTTTT. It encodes CASSLSGANTGELFF. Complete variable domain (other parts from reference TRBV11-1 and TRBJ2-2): EAEVAQSPRYKITEKSQAVAFWCDPISGHATLYWYRQILGQGPELLVQFQDESVVDDSQLPKDRFSAERLKGVDSTLKIQPAELGDSAMYLCASSLSGANTGELFFGEGSRLTVL.

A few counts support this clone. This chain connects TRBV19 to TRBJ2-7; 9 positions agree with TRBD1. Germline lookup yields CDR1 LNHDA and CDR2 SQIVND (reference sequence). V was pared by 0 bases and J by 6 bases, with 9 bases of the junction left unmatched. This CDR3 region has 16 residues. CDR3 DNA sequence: TGTGCCAGTAGTATAGATCCTTGGGACAGGGTCTCCGAGCAGTACTTC. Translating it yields CASSIDPWDRVSEQYF.

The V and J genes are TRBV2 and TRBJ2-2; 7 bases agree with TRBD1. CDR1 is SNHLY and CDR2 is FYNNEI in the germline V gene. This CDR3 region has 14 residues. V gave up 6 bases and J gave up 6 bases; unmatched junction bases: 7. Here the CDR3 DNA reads TGTGCCAGCAGAGACAGGGCGTCTGCCGGGGAGCTGTTTTTT. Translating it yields CASRDRASAGELFF.

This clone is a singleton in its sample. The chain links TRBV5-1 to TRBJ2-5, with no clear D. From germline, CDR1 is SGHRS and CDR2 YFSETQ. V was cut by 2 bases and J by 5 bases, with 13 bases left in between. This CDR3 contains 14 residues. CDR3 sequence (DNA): TGCGCCAGCAGCTTCGGGTTTCCTAGGGAGACCCAGTACTTC. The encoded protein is CASSFGFPRETQYF.